Listed here are 17 T cell receptor beta chains from one sample, sequenced in a study of blood T cell repertoires in COVID-19. Measured with immunoSEQ multiplex PCR; TCRdb has only the in-frame clones, and not every one. This table holds 200,000 to 250,000 clones, 85% to 90% found once. The sample taken for sequencing was peripheral blood. These receptors were obtained from a man under 40 with COVID-19, enrolled during active disease.

The V call is TRBV7-9, the J call TRBJ2-2; 8 nucleotides line up with TRBD2. V was clipped by 4 bases and J by 4 bases; unmatched bases: 8. This CDR3 is 16 amino acids long. The germline V gene encodes CDR1 SEHNR and CDR2 FQNEAQ (reference sequence). The CDR3 nucleotides are TGTGCCAGCAGCTGGACTAGCCCGCCCGGCACCGGGGAGCTGTTTTTT. Its translation: CASSWTSPPGTGELFF.

The chain links TRBV5-1 to TRBJ1-2; tentative D call: TRBD1 (5 bases). The CDR3 is 14 amino acids. V gave up 3 bases and J gave up 8 bases, with 17 bases separating them. The germline V gene encodes CDR1 SGHRS and CDR2 YFSETQ. The CDR3 DNA reads as TGCGCCAGCAGCTGGAGGGGACGGCAAGCGGGCTACACCTTC. Translating it yields CASSWRGRQAGYTF.

The chain has TRBV6-2 or TRBV6-3 and TRBJ1-5, with 9 bases fitting TRBD1. This CDR3 contains 20 residues. Germline lookup yields CDR1 MNHEY and CDR2 SVGEGT. J was trimmed by 0 bases and V by 4 bases; bases with no gene match: 16. The chain's CDR3 is CASSSYSIGTGIYSNQPQHF. The CDR3 bases are TGTGCCAGCAGTTCGTATTCGATCGGGACAGGGATCTATAGCAATCAGCCCCAGCATTTT.

This chain links TRBV28 with TRBJ1-2, with D tentatively TRBD1 (5 bases). The V end was cut by 6 bases, the J end by 2 bases, with 19 bases between. Germline CDR1 reads MDHEN; CDR2 reads SYDVKM. The CDR3 has 16 amino acids. The CDR3: CASRMLPGNENYGYTF. DNA of the CDR3: TGTGCCAGCAGAATGCTGCCAGGGAATGAGAACTATGGCTACACCTTC.

The chain uses TRBV7-3 and TRBJ2-3, with D hard to call. Germline CDR1 reads SGHTA; CDR2 reads FQGTGA. Trimming pared 5 bases from V and 5 bases from J, leaving 11 bases between. The CDR3 has 13 residues. CDR3 nucleotides: TGTGCCAGCAGCACCAGACAACGAGATACGCAGTATTTT. It codes for CASSTRQRDTQYF.

The V call is TRBV6-6, the J call TRBJ2-5; 9 bases align to TRBD1. This CDR3 comprises 18 residues. J lost 5 bases, V lost 5 bases, and 18 bases had no gene match. Germline-derived CDR1 and CDR2 are MNHNY and SVGAGI (reference sequence). The CDR3 loop is CASSQHPGQGFMSETQYF. CDR3 sequence (DNA): TGTGCCAGCAGTCAACACCCGGGACAGGGATTTATGTCGGAGACCCAGTACTTC.

The genes are TRBV2 and TRBJ2-1; 10 positions match TRBD2. CDR3 length: 17 residues. CDR1 is SNHLY, CDR2 FYNNEI, per germline. V dropped 1 base and J dropped 8; count of bases not matched to a gene: 11. The CDR3 loop reads CASSEVLAGDLIDEQFF. In DNA form, the CDR3 reads TGTGCCAGCAGTGAAGTGCTAGCGGGGGACCTAATTGATGAGCAGTTCTTC.

This sequence joins TRBV2 and TRBJ2-1, with 13 positions matching TRBD2. CDR1 SNHLY and CDR2 FYNNEI come from the germline V gene. The CDR3 spans 16 residues. After removal of 7 bases from V and 7 bases from J, the junction contained 10 bases not matched to a gene. As DNA, the CDR3 is TGTGCCAGCACACCCCGCCGACTAGCGGGGGGTAATGAGCAGTTCTTC. Translation gives CASTPRRLAGGNEQFF.

This clone has only one observation. This chain connects TRBV5-8 to TRBJ2-3; 9 nucleotides agree with TRBD1. CDR1 is SGHTS and CDR2 is YDEGEE in the germline V gene. After removal of 4 bases from V and 4 bases from J, the junction contained 4 bases not matched to a gene. CDR3 length equals 14 residues. The CDR3 bases are TGTGCCAGCAGCCTGGGACAGGGTCCAGATACGCAGTATTTT. Translated: CASSLGQGPDTQYF.

The V call is TRBV7-2, the J call TRBJ1-1; 7 positions agree with TRBD1. CDR3 length: 15 amino acids. Looked up from germline, CDR1 is SGHTA and CDR2 is FQGNSA. V dropped 5 bases and J dropped 4; count of bases not matched to a gene: 10. DNA of the CDR3: TGTGCCAGCAGCATTCAACAGGGGCTGGGCACTGAAGCTTTCTTT. This sequence encodes CASSIQQGLGTEAFF.

The chain joins TRBV6-5 to TRBJ2-7, with 7 bases lining up with TRBD2. Germline values: CDR1 MNHEY, CDR2 SVGAGI. CDR3 length equals 15 residues. V dropped 0 bases and J dropped 2; count of bases not matched to a gene: 4. The CDR3 DNA reads TGTGCCAGCAGTTACTCAGCCAGCGGGGCCTACGAGCAGTACTTC. Protein product: CASSYSASGAYEQYF.

The chain employs TRBV14 and TRBJ1-4; no clear D gene. The V gene lost 3 bases and the J gene lost 0 bases, with 11 bases spanning the gap. This CDR3 has 16 residues. Per the germline V gene, CDR1 is SGHDN and CDR2 is FVKESK. The DNA for the CDR3 is TGTGCCAGCAGCCAGCACCGCGGTACAACTAATGAAAAACTGTTTTTT. Translated, it gives CASSQHRGTTNEKLFF.

The table lists this clone with a count of one. This chain joins TRBV7-2 and TRBJ2-5; TRBD1 matches at 7 bases. The ends lost 4 bases at V and 7 bases at J; junction bases unmatched: 15. CDR1 is SGHTA and CDR2 is FQGNSA in the germline V gene. The CDR3 is 16 amino acids. DNA of the CDR3: TGTGCCAGCAGCTCCCGGGACAGTCCTCCCACTGGGACCCAGTACTTC. Its protein product is CASSSRDSPPTGTQYF.

This chain joins TRBV7-8 and TRBJ1-5; 8 bases fit TRBD1. J was trimmed by 4 bases and V by 3 bases; bases with no gene match: 5. The CDR3 is 15 amino acids. Germline V CDR1 and CDR2: SGHVS, FQNEAQ. For the CDR3, the DNA is TGTGCCAGCAGCTTCTCCGGGACAGGTAATCAGCCCCAGCATTTT. It encodes CASSFSGTGNQPQHF. The whole variable domain, remainder taken from reference TRBV7-8 and TRBJ1-5, is GAGVSQSPRYKVAKRGQDVALRCDPISGHVSLFWYQQALGQGPEFLTYFQNEAQLDKSGLPSDRFFAERPEGSVSTLKIQRTQQEDSAVYLCASSFSGTGNQPQHFGDGTRLSIL.

The V gene is TRBV4-1, the J gene TRBJ2-2, with 11 bases fitting TRBD2. The trim removed 4 bases at V and 2 bases at J, leaving 3 bases unmatched. CDR3 length equals 16 residues. Germline V lookup: CDR1 MGHRA, CDR2 YSYEKL. CDR3 nucleotide sequence: TGCGCCAGCAGCCCCGGGACTAGCGGTAACACCGGGGAGCTGTTTTTT. Its protein product is CASSPGTSGNTGELFF.

The rearrangement uses TRBV29-1 and TRBJ2-7; D remains unclear. The CDR3 has 12 amino acids. Trimming shortened V by 3 bases and J by 7 bases, and 13 bases separated the two germline ends. CDR1 and CDR2 (germline): SQVTM, ANQGSEA. The CDR3 DNA is TGCAGCGTTGACTTCATGTCAGGAGAGCAGTACTTC. It specifies CSVDFMSGEQYF.

The genes are TRBV5-4 and TRBJ1-1, with D possibly being TRBD1 (6 bases). CDR1 SGHNT and CDR2 YYREEE come from the germline V gene (reference sequence). The CDR3 is 13 residues long. V lost 3 bases to trimming and J lost 11 bases, with 17 bases between them. The CDR3 loop reads CASSSGHIKEAFF. The CDR3 region has the DNA TGTGCCAGCAGCTCGGGACACATCAAGGAGGCTTTCTTT.